This T cell receptor (beta chain) was identified in a study of T-cell reconstitution after alpha-beta-depleted transplantation in children. Unique molecular identifiers were used to barcode this TCRbeta library. TCRdb analysed the PCR reads with MiXCR anew, one entry per CDR3 protein. The repertoire has 600,000 to 700,000 distinct CDR3 sequences, approximately 17% of them found once; the top ten carry approximately 1.1%. Germline values: CDR1 SGHTA, CDR2 FQGNSA. This CDR3 contains 16 residues. V shed 5 bases, J shed 0 bases, and the junction held 7 bases outside the gene matches. This clonotype was observed a few times.

The chain links TRBV7-2 to TRBJ2-1; 7 nucleotides match TRBD2. This TCR was sampled from a human donor who donated a stem cell graft to a child with acute myeloid leukemia. The material sequenced was PBMCs from the stem cell graft donor, taken from the stem cell graft. The DNA of the CDR3 is TGTGCCAGCAGCACCCTTACTAGCGCCTCCTACAATGAGCAGTTCTTC. It encodes CASSTLTSASYNEQFF. Looking up the rest from reference TRBV7-2 and TRBJ2-1 gives the full variable domain: GAGVSQSPSNKVTEKGKDVELRCDPISGHTALYWYRQSLGQGLEFLIYFQGNSAPDKSGLPSDRFSAERTGGSVSTLTIQRTQQEDSAVYLCASSTLTSASYNEQFFGPGTRLTVL.